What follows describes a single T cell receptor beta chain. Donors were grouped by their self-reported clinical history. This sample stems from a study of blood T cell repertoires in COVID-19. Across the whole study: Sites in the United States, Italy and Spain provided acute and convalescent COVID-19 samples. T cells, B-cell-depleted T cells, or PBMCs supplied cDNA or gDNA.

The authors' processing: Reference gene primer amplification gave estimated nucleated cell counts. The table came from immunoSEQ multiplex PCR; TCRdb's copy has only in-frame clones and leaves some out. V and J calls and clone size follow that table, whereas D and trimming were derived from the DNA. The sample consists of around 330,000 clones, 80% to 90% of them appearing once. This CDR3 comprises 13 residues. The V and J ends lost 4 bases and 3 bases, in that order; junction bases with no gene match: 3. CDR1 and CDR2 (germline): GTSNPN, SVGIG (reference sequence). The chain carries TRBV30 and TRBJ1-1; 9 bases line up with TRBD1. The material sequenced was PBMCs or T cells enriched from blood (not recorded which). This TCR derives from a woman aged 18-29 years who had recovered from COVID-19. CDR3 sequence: CAWNDRGDTEAFF. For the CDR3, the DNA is TGTGCCTGGAACGACAGGGGGGACACTGAAGCTTTCTTT. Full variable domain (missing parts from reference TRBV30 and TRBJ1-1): SQTIHQWPATLVQPVGSPLSLECTVEGTSNPNLYWYRQAAGRGLQLLFYSVGIGQISSEVPQNLSASRPQDRQFILSSKKLLLSDSGFYLCAWNDRGDTEAFFGQGTRLTVV.